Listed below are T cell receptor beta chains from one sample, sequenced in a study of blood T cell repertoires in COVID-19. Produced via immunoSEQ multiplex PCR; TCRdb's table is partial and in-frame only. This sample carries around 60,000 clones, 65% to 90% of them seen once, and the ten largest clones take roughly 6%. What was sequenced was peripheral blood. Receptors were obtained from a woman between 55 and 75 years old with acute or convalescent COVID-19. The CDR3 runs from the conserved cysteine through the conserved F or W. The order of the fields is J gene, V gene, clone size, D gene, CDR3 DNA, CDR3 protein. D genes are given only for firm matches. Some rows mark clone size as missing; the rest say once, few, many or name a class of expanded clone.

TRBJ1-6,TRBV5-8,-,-,TGTGCCAGCAGCGTGGACAGCGGTAATTCACCCCTCCACTTT,CASSVDSGNSPLHF
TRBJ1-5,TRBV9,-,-,TGTGCCAGCACCCGAGACGGGGGGACCGATCAGCCCCAGCATTTT,CASTRDGGTDQPQHF
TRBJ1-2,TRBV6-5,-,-,TGTGCCACCCAGCCGGGGTCGACTAACTATGGCTACACCTTC,CATQPGSTNYGYTF
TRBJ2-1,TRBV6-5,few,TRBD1,TGTGCCAGCAGTTTCCGGGACAGGAACAATGAGCAGTTCTTC,CASSFRDRNNEQFF
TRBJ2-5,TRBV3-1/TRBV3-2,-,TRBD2,TGTGCCAGCAGCCTGAGTGGGCCAGCGGGGGGGACCCAGTACTTC,CASSLSGPAGGTQYF
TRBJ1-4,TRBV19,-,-,TGTGCCAGTAGTATGGAGGATTCCCAGCGGAGAAAAACTGTTTTT,CASSMEDSQRRKTVF
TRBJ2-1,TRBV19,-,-,TGTGCCAGTAGTAGCGGGACGGTGGGGGTGAATGAGCAGTTCTTC,CASSSGTVGVNEQFF
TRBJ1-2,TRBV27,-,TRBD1,TGTGCCAGCAGTTTAGGACAGGGGAGAGGCTATGGCTACACCTTC,CASSLGQGRGYGYTF
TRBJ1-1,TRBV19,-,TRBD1,TGTGCCAGTAGTTCGACAGGGGAAAAGAACACTGAAGCTTTCTTT,CASSSTGEKNTEAFF
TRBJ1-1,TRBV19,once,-,TGTGCCAGTAGCGGGAGGGGGGCAGGAAGGACTGAAGCTTTCTTT,CASSGRGAGRTEAFF
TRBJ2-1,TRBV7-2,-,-,TGTGCCAGCAGCTTCTCAGCGATCCATGAGCAGTTCTTC,CASSFSAIHEQFF
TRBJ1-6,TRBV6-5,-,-,TGTGCCAGCAGTTTAGGAGGGCGGATCTATAATTCACCCCTCCACTTT,CASSLGGRIYNSPLHF
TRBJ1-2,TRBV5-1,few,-,TGCGCCAGCAGCCGGGACACCGCTAACTATGGCTACACCTTC,CASSRDTANYGYTF
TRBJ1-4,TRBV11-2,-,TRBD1,TGTGCCAGCAGCTTAACACAGGGGGCATCAAAACTGTTTTTT,CASSLTQGASKLFF
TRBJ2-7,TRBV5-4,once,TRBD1,TGTGCCAGCAGCTCGGGACAGGGCTACGAGCAGTACTTC,CASSSGQGYEQYF
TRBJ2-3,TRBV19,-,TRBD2,TGTGCCAGTAGTATAAGATGGTTAGCGGGAGGGACGGGTACGCAGTATTTT,CASSIRWLAGGTGTQYF
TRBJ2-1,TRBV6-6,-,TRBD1,TGTGCCAGCAGTTCCCCTCCAGGGGGCAGTGAGCAGTTCTTC,CASSSPPGGSEQFF
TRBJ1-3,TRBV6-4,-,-,TGTGCCAGCGCCGGGGAACCTGGAAACACCATATATTTT,CASAGEPGNTIYF
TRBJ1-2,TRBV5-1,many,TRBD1,TGCGCCAGCAGCTTGGATGGACAGGGGGCGCGTGGCTACACCTTC,CASSLDGQGARGYTF
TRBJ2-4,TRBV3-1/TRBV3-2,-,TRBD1,TGTGCCAGCAGTGGGACAGGGGAGGGTGGAAACATTCAGTACTTC,CASSGTGEGGNIQYF
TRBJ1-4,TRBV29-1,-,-,TGCAGCGTTGCGGTACAGGAGGGTGAAAAACTGTTTTTT,CSVAVQEGEKLFF
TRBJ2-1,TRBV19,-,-,TGTGCCACCAATGACAGGTCCTACAATGAGCAGTTCTTC,CATNDRSYNEQFF